The T cell receptor (beta chain) described here comes from a study of blood T cells in healthy people across ages. At least 7 million PBMCs were isolated per sample. No fewer than 6 micrograms of total RNA were isolated from every sample. This clonotype was observed a handful of times. Its antigen is currently unknown. General study findings and limits: With naive T cell percentage, TCR beta diversity showed a strong correlation.

A second PCR, run for about 7 to 12 cycles, used a sample-barcoded 5' primer plus a J-beta primer mix. TCRdb reprocessed the 5' RACE reads with MiXCR, giving one entry per CDR3 protein. The table lists about 970,000 distinct CDR3 sequences, 51% of them singletons. The sample taken for sequencing was blood. The clonotype was recovered from a woman aged 60-75 years in good health.

CDR3 residues: CSARLVIEQFF. CDR3 DNA: TGCAGTGCAAGGCTAGTTATTGAGCAGTTCTTC. J is TRBJ2-1 and V is TRBV20-1; no clear D. The CDR3 is made up of 11 amino acids. V lost 6 bases to trimming and J lost 9 bases, with 12 bases between them. Looked up from germline, CDR1 is DFQATT and CDR2 is SNEGSKA (reference sequence).